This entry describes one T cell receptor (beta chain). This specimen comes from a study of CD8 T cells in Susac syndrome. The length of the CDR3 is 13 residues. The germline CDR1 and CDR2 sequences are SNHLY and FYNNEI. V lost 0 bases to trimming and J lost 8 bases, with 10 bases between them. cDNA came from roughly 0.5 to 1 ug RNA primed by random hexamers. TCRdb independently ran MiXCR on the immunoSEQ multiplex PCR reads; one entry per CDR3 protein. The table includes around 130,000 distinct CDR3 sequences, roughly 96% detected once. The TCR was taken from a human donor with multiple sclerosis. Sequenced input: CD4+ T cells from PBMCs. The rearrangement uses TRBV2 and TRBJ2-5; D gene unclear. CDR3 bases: TGTGCCAGCAGTGAAGCGCCTCGCAGCACCCAGTACTTC. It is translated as CASSEAPRSTQYF.